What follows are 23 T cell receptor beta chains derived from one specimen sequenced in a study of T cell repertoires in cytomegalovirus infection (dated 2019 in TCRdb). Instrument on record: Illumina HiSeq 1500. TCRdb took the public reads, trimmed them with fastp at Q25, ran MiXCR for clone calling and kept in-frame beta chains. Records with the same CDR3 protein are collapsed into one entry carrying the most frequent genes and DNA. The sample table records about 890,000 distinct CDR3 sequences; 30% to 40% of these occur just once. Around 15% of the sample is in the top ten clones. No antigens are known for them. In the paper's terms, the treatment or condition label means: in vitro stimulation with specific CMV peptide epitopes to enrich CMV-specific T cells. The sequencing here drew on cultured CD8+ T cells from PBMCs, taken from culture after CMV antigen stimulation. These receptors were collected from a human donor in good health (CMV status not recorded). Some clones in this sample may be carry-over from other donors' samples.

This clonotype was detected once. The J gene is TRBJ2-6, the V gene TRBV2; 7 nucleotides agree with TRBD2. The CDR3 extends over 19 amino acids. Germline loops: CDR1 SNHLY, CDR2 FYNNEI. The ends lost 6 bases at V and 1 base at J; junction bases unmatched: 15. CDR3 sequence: CASRKSVGRGESGANVLTF. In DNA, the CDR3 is TGTGCCAGCAGGAAATCCGTTGGGAGGGGTGAGTCTGGGGCCAACGTCCTGACTTTC. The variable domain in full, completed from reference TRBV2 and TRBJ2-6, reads EPEVTQTPSHQVTQMGQEVILRCVPISNHLYFYWYRQILGQKVEFLVSFYNNEISEKSEIFDDQFSVERPDGSNFTLKIRSTKLEDSAMYFCASRKSVGRGESGANVLTFGAGSRLTVL.

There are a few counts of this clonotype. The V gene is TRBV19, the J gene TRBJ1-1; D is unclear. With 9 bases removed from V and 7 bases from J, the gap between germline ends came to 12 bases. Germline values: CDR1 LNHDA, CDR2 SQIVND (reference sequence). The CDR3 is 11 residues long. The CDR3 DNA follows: TGTGCCAGCCGTACTCACGATGAAGCTTTCTTT. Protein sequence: CASRTHDEAFF.

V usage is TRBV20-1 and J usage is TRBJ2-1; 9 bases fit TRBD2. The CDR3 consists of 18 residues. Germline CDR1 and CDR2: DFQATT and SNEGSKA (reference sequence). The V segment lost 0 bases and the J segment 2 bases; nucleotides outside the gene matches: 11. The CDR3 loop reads CSARDPTPGLATYNEQFF. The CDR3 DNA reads TGCAGTGCTAGAGATCCTACCCCGGGACTAGCAACCTACAATGAGCAGTTCTTC.

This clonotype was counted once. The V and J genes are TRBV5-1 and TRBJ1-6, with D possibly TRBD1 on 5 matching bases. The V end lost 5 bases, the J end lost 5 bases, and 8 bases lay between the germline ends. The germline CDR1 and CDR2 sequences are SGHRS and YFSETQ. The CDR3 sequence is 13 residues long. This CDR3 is CASRRQNNSPLHF. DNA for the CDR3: TGCGCCAGCAGGCGACAGAATAATTCACCCCTCCACTTT.

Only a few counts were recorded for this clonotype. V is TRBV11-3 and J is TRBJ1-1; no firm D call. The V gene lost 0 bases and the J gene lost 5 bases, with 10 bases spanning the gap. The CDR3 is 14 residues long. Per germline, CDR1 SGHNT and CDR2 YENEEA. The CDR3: CASSLERGSTEAFF. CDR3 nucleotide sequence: TGTGCCAGCAGCTTAGAACGCGGTTCTACTGAAGCTTTCTTT.

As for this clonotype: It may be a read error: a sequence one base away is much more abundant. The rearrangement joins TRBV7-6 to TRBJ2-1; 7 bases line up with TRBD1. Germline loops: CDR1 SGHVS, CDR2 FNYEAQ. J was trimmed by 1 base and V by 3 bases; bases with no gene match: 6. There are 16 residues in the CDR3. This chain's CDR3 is CASSFLSRGSYNEQFF. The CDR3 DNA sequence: TGTGCCAGCAGCTTCCTCAGCAGGGGGTCCTACAATGAGCAGTTCTTC.

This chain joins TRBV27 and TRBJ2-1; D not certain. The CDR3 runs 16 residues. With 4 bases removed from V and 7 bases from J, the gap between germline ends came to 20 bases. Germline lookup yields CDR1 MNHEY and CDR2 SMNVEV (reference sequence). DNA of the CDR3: TGTGCCAGCAGTTCCCAGACCCACCGAGAGAGAAATGAGCAGTTCTTC. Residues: CASSSQTHRERNEQFF.

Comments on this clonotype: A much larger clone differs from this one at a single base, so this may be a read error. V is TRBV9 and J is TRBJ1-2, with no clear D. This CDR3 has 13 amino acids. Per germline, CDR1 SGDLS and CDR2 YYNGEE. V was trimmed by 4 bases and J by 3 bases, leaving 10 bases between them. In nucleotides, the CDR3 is TGTGCCAGCAGCCCCGAAGGGCACTATGGCTACACCTTC. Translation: CASSPEGHYGYTF.

This chain's CDR3 is CASSVGTGNTEAFF. Written as DNA, the CDR3 is TGTGCCAGCAGCGTAGGGACAGGGAACACTGAAGCTTTCTTT. This chain joins TRBV9 and TRBJ1-1; 7 bases match TRBD1. The V and J ends lost 0 bases and 1 base, in that order; junction bases with no gene match: 0. This CDR3 contains 14 residues. From germline, CDR1 is SGDLS and CDR2 YYNGEE.

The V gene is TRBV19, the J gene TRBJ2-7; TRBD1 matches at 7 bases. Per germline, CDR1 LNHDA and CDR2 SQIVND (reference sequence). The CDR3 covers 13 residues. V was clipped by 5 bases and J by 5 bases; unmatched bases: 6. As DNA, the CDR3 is TGTGCCAGTAGTGCCAGACAGGGAGACGAGCAGTACTTC. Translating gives CASSARQGDEQYF.

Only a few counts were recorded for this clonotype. The chain's CDR3 is CASSLGDRATDTQYF. DNA of the CDR3: TGTGCCAGCAGCTTGGGGGACAGGGCGACAGATACGCAGTATTTT. The chain links TRBV7-6 to TRBJ2-3; 9 nucleotides agree with TRBD1. The V and J ends lost 3 bases and 3 bases, in that order; junction bases with no gene match: 4. Germline CDR1 and CDR2: SGHVS and FNYEAQ. The CDR3 sequence is 15 residues long.

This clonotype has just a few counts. The DNA of the CDR3 is TGTGCCAGCAGCCCCTGGAGGGCGACCTACGAGCAGTACGTC. This sequence encodes CASSPWRATYEQYV. This chain links TRBV11-2 with TRBJ2-7; possibly TRBD2 for D (6 bases). V gave up 5 bases and J gave up 2 bases, with 13 bases separating them. This CDR3 has 14 amino acids. Germline assignment: CDR1 SGHAT and CDR2 FQNNGV.

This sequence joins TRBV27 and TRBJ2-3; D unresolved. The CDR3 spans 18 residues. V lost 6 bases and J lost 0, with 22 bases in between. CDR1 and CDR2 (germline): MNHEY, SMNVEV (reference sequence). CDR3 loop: CASSSFLADIPSTDTQYF. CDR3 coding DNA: TGTGCCAGCAGCTCTTTTTTGGCCGACATTCCTAGCACAGATACGCAGTATTTT.

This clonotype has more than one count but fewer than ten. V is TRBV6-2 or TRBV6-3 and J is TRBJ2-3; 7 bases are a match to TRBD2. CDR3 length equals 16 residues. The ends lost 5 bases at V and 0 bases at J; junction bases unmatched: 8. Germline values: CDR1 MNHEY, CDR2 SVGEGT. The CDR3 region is CASSRTRASSTDTQYF. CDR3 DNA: TGTGCCAGCAGTCGGACTAGAGCTTCTAGCACAGATACGCAGTATTTT.

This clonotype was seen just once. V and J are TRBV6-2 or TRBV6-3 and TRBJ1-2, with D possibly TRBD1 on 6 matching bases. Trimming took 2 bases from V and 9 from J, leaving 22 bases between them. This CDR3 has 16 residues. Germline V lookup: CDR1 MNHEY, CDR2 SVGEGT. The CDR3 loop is CASSYRPGGLKNSYTF. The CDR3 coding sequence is TGTGCCAGCAGTTACCGCCCCGGGGGGCTGAAGAATAGCTACACCTTC.

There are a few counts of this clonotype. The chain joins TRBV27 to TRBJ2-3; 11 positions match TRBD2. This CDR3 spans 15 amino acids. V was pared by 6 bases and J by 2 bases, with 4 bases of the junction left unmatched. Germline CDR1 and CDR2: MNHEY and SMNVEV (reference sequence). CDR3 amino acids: CASRLAGAPTDTQYF. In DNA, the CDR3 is TGTGCCAGCAGACTAGCGGGGGCCCCCACAGATACGCAGTATTTT.

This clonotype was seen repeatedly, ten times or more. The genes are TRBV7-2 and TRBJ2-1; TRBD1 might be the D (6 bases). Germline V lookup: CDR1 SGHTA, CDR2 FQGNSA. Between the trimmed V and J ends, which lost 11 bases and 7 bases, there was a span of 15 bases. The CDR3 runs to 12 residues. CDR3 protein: CAQGPLGNEQFF. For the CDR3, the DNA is TGTGCCCAGGGGCCACTCGGGAATGAGCAGTTCTTC.

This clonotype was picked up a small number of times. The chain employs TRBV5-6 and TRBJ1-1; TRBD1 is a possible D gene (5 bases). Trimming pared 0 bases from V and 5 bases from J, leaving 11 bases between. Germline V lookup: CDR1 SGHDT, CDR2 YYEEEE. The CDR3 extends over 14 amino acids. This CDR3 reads CASSLGQGWTEAFF. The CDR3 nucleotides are TGTGCCAGCAGCTTGGGGCAGGGTTGGACTGAAGCTTTCTTT.

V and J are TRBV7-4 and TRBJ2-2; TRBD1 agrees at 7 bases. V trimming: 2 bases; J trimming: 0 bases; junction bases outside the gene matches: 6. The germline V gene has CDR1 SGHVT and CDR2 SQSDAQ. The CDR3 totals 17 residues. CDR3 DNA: TGTGCCAGCAGCTTACCCGGGACAGCGGCGAACACCGGGGAGCTGTTTTTT. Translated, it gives CASSLPGTAANTGELFF.

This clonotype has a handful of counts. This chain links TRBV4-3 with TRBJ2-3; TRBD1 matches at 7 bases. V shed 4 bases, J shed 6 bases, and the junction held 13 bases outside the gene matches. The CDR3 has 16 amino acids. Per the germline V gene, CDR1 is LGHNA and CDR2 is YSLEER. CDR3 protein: CASSPSTGLQGDTQYF. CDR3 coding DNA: TGCGCCAGCAGCCCTTCTACGGGGCTACAGGGGGATACGCAGTATTTT.

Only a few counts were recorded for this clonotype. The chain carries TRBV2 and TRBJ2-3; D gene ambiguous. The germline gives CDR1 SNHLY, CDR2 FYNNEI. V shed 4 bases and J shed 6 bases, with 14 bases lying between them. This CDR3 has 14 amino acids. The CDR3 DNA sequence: TGTGCCAGCAGTGGCTACCGGGCCCTCGATACGCAGTATTTT. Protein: CASSGYRALDTQYF.

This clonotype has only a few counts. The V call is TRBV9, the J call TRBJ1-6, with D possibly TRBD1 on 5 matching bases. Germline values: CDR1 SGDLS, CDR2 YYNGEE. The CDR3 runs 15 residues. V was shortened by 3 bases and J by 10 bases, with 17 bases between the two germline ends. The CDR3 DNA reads TGTGCCAGCAGCGGTCAGGCCCAATGGGGCTCACCCCTCCACTTT. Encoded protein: CASSGQAQWGSPLHF.

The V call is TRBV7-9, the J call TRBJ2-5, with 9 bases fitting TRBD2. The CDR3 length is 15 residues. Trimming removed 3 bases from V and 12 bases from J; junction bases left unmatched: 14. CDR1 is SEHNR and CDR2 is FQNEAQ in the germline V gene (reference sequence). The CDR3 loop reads CASSFSSGSLYQEYF. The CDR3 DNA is TGTGCCAGCAGCTTCAGTAGCGGGAGCCTCTACCAAGAGTACTTC.